This T cell receptor (beta chain) came from a study of blood T cell repertoires in COVID-19. On the study more broadly: Whether acute or convalescent, the COVID-19 samples came from the United States, Italy and Spain. T cells, B-cell-depleted T cells, or PBMCs supplied cDNA or gDNA.

CDR1 is LGHDT, CDR2 YNNKEL, per germline (reference sequence). The CDR3 totals 14 residues. The ends lost 3 bases at V and 6 bases at J; junction bases unmatched: 5. Study processing details: Estimation of nucleated cell counts was performed using reference gene primer amplification. Repertoires were generated with immunoSEQ multiplex PCR, while TCRdb's copy carries only in-frame clones and drops some. The V and J calls and clone size were taken over from that table, and D and trimming were inferred from the DNA. Of 90,000 to 100,000 clones in the sample, more than 75% were seen once. The clonotype originates from a human donor in a cohort sampled during active COVID-19. The chain joins TRBV3-1 (or the pseudogene TRBV3-2) to TRBJ1-5; 7 bases map to TRBD1. The material sequenced was peripheral blood. The DNA of the CDR3 is TGTGCCAGCAGCCACGGACAGGCGGGTCAGCCCCAGCATTTT. It specifies CASSHGQAGQPQHF.